Given below is one T cell receptor (beta chain) in context. This entry comes from a study of blood T cells in healthy people across ages. A second PCR of 7 to 11 cycles used a sample-barcoded 5' primer and a J-beta primer mix. Via MiXCR, TCRdb re-called the 5' RACE reads, giving one row per CDR3 protein. Of 650,000 to 900,000 distinct CDR3 sequences in the sample, 62% were seen once. CDR3 length: 12 residues. Trimming took off 4 bases at V and 4 bases at J, with 8 bases between the two ends. In germline, CDR1 is ENHRY, CDR2 SYGVKD. Specimen: blood. This receptor was taken from a man aged 25-45 years in good health. V and J are TRBV10-3 and TRBJ2-7; possible D gene TRBD2, 5 bases. CDR3 nucleotide sequence: TGTGCCATCAGTGCTTGGGAGTACGAGCAGTACTTC. Translation gives CAISAWEYEQYF.